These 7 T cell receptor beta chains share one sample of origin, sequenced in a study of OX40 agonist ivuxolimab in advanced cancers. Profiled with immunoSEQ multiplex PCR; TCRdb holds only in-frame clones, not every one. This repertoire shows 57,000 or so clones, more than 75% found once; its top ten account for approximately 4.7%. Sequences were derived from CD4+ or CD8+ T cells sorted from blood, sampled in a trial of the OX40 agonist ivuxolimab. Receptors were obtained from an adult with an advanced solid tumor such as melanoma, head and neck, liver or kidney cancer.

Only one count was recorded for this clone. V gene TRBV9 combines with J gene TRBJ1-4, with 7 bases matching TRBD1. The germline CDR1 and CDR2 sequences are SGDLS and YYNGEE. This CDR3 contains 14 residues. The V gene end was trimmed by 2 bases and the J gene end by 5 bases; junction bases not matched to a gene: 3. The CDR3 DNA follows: TGTGCCAGCAGCGTCGGGACAGAAAATGAAAAACTGTTTTTT. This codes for CASSVGTENEKLFF.

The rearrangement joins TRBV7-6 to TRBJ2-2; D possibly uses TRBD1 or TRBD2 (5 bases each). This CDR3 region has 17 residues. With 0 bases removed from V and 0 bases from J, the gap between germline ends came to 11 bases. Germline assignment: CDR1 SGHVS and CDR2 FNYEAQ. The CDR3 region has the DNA TGTGCCAGCAGCTTAGCGCAAGAGGGACCGAACACCGGGGAGCTGTTTTTT. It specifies CASSLAQEGPNTGELFF.

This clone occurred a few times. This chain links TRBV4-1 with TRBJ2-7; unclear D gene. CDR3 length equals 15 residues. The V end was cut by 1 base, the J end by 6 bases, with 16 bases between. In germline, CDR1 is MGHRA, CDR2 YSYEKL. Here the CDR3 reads CASSQVGDGVGEQYF. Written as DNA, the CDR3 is TGCGCCAGCAGCCAAGTTGGTGATGGCGTTGGCGAGCAGTACTTC.

The CDR3 sequence: CASTPSYNEQFF. CDR3 DNA sequence: TGTGCCAGCACCCCTTCCTACAATGAGCAGTTCTTC. The chain uses TRBV28 and TRBJ2-1; D call uncertain. V lost 7 bases, J lost 1 base, and 5 bases lay in between. CDR3 length equals 12 residues. The germline CDR1 and CDR2 sequences are MDHEN and SYDVKM.

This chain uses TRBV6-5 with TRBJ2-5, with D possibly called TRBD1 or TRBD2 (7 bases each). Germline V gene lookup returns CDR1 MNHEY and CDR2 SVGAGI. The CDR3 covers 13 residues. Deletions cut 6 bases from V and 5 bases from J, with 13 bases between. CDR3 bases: TGTGCCAGCAGGAGGGGGCGGGGGGAGACCCAGTACTTC. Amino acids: CASRRGRGETQYF.

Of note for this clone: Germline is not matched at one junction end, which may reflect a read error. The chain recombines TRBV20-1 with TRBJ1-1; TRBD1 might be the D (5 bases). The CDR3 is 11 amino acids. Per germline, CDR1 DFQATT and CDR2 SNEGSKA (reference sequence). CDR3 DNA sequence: TGCAGTGCTACCGTGGACACTAAAGCTTTCTTT. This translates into CSATVDTKAFF.

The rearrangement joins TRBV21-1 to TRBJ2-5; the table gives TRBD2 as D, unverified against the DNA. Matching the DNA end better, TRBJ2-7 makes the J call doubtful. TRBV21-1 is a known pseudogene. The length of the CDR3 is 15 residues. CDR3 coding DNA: TGTGCCAGCAGCAAAGGAGGCACACCGCGCTACGAGCAGTACTTC. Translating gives CASSKGGTPRYEQYF.